This TCR beta chain was retrieved from a study of cytomegalovirus exposure and HLA in healthy donors. A roughly 120-subject validation cohort, separate from the approximately 670-subject first cohort, supplied the donors. Comment on this clone: Its target is unknown.

General study findings and limits: Reportedly, diagnosis of cytomegalovirus status by the classifier showed high specificity and sensitivity. Researchers catalogued 164 TCR beta chains as cytomegalovirus-associated. TCR clusters originating in the first cohort tended to co-occur in the 100 to 150 validation repertoires, according to a later analysis.

The table came from immunoSEQ multiplex PCR; TCRdb's copy has only in-frame clones and leaves some out. The sample consists of 200,000 or so clones, around 83% of them appearing once. This CDR3 has 13 amino acids. Germline V lookup: CDR1 GTSNPN, CDR2 SVGIG (reference sequence). V shed 1 base and J shed 6 bases, with 12 bases lying between them. Sequencing was done on a sample of PBMCs. This receptor was obtained from a woman aged 30 to 39 in good health and CMV-seropositive. The V and J genes are TRBV30 and TRBJ1-2, with D possibly being TRBD1 (5 bases). The CDR3: CAWSAGIRNGYTF. CDR3 DNA: TGTGCCTGGAGTGCAGGGATTCGAAATGGCTACACCTTC. Filled out from reference TRBV30 and TRBJ1-2, the complete variable domain reads SQTIHQWPATLVQPVGSPLSLECTVEGTSNPNLYWYRQAAGRGLQLLFYSVGIGQISSEVPQNLSASRPQDRQFILSSKKLLLSDSGFYLCAWSAGIRNGYTFGSGTRLTVV.